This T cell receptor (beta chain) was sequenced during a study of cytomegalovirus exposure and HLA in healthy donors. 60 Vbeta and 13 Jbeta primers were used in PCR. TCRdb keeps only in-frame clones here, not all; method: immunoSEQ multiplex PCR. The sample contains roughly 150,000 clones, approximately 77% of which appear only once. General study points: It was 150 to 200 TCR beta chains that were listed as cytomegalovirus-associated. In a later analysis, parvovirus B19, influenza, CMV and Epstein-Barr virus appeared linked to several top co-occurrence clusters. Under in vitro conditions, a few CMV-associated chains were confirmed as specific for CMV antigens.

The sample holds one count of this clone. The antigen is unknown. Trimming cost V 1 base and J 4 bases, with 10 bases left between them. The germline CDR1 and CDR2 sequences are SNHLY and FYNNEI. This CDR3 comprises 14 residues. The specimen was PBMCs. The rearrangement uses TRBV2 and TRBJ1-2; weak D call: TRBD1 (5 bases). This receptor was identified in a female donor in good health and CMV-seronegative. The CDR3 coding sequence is TGTGCCAGCAGTGAAGACAGGTGGAGCTATGGCTACACCTTC. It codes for CASSEDRWSYGYTF. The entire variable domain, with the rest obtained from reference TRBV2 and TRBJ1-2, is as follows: EPEVTQTPSHQVTQMGQEVILRCVPISNHLYFYWYRQILGQKVEFLVSFYNNEISEKSEIFDDQFSVERPDGSNFTLKIRSTKLEDSAMYFCASSEDRWSYGYTFGSGTRLTVV.